The rows below give T cell receptor beta chains drawn from one sample of a study of T cells expressing NK-cell markers. Reprocessing the 5' RACE reads, TCRdb reports a single entry for every CDR3 protein and omits DNA. The record lists some 410,000 distinct CDR3 sequences, of which the ten most abundant hold 6% to 9.5%. Material for sequencing was blood T cells: a sorted CD56 or NKG2C T cell subset, CD4+ or CD8+ T cells, or bulk PBMC T cells (not recorded which). The receptors were sampled from a woman between 18 and 70 years old in good health. The CDR3 runs from the conserved cysteine through the conserved F or W. Fields, in order: J gene, V gene, CDR3 protein.

>TRBJ2-1|TRBV20-1
CSATLRAGGRGEQFF
>TRBJ2-1|TRBV19
CASTPLGRNEQFF
>TRBJ2-3|TRBV3-1
CASSQDGQRGYF
>TRBJ2-1|TRBV20-1
CSAMGGLGYNEQFF
>TRBJ2-2|TRBV29-1
CSVVNGGKNTGELFF
>TRBJ1-5|TRBV20-1
CSALRDTNQPQHF
>TRBJ2-5|TRBV12-3/TRBV12-4
CASRDNREETQYF
>TRBJ2-7|TRBV30
CAWSGGGGLYEQYF
>TRBJ1-3|TRBV7-2
CASSLRQGSPGNTIYF
>TRBJ2-7|TRBV7-6
CASSFQRGNYEQYF
>TRBJ1-1|TRBV20-1
CSAADPGGSTEAFF
>TRBJ2-5|TRBV6-2/TRBV6-3
CASSPTSGSFQETQYF
>TRBJ1-1|TRBV7-2
CASSLGGFYTEAFF
>TRBJ2-1|TRBV18
CASSLPGLAGGYNEQFF
>TRBJ2-1|TRBV4-2
CASSQVAGGPRGNEQFF
>TRBJ2-3|TRBV7-2
CASSFEPLRADTQYF
>TRBJ2-6|TRBV9
CASSETGGLMEGANVLTF
>TRBJ1-5|TRBV18
CASSPGPLVQHF
>TRBJ2-2|TRBV20-1
CSARLGTGGTGELFF
>TRBJ1-6|TRBV27
CASYLTGGGNSPLHF
>TRBJ2-3|TRBV7-2
CASSSKPTAGTQYF
>TRBJ2-7|TRBV6-2/TRBV6-3
CASIPGSSYEQYF
>TRBJ2-4|TRBV15
CATSRDRGEGIQYF
>TRBJ2-1|TRBV27
CASSWTGGGGNEQFF
>TRBJ1-1|TRBV10-3
CAISESEGTEAFF
>TRBJ2-1|TRBV29-1
CSVGRLGDEQFF
>TRBJ1-5|TRBV19
CASTQIGNQPQHF
>TRBJ2-7|TRBV7-8
CATGLGDYEQYF
>TRBJ2-5|TRBV20-1
CSARGRTGQETQYF
>TRBJ2-1|TRBV12-5
CASADLGLANGNEQFF
>TRBJ2-1|TRBV7-6
CASTLVAGGIGNEQFF
>TRBJ2-5|TRBV20-1
CSATFRETQYF
>TRBJ2-1|TRBV6-6
CASKFPSFGEQFF
>TRBJ2-5|TRBV20-1
CSARRRETQYF
>TRBJ2-1|TRBV20-1
CSADTSGAVDNEQFF
>TRBJ2-5|TRBV24-1
CATSDPGRGLAKEGQETQYF
>TRBJ1-3|TRBV11-2
CASSLQARNTIYF
>TRBJ1-6|TRBV20-1
CSANGQGDSPLHF
>TRBJ2-6|TRBV7-2
CASSYQQLSGANVLTF
>TRBJ2-7|TRBV13
CASSTPGQNYEQYF
>TRBJ2-1|TRBV29-1
CSTQGGIPSSYNEQFF
>TRBJ2-7|TRBV20-1
CSASGGFLYEQYF
>TRBJ2-1|TRBV15
CATSRDSGGTYNEQFF
>TRBJ2-3|TRBV4-3
CASSQGGDTQYF
>TRBJ2-3|TRBV5-6
CASRSSGTGPDTQYF
>TRBJ1-3|TRBV10-3
CAISDGSSGNTIYF
>TRBJ2-7|TRBV7-2
CASSRDAIGYEQYF
>TRBJ1-5|TRBV10-2
CASRTVAQTGPQHF
>TRBJ2-5|TRBV20-1
CSARDFSRVQETQYF